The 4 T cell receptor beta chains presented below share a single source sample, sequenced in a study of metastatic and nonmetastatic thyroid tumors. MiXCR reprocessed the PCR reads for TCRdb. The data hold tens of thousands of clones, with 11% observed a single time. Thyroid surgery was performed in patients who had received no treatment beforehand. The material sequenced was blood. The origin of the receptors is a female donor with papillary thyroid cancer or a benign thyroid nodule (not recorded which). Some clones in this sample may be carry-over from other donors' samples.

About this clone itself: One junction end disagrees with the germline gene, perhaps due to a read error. The CDR3 protein is CASSLKPGTVNYNERFF. The CDR3 coding sequence is TGTGCCAGCAGTTTAAAACCCGGGACAGTGAACTACAATGAGCGGTTCTTC. The rearrangement links TRBV12-3 or TRBV12-4 to TRBJ2-1; TRBD1 matches at 7 bases. CDR3 length equals 17 residues.

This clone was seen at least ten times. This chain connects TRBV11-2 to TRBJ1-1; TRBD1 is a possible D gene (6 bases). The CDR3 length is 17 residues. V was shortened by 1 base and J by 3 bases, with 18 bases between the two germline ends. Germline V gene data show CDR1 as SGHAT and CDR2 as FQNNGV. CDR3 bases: TGTGCCAGCAGCTTAGGGGCCGGGGGCTTAGGATACACTGAAGCTTTCTTT. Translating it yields CASSLGAGGLGYTEAFF.

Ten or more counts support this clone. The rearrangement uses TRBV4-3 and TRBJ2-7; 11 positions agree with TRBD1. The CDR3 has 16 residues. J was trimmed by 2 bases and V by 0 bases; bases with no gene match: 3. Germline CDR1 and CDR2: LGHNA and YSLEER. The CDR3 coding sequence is TGCGCCAGCAGCCAAGAACGGACAGGGGGCCCCTACGAGCAGTACTTC. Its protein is CASSQERTGGPYEQYF.

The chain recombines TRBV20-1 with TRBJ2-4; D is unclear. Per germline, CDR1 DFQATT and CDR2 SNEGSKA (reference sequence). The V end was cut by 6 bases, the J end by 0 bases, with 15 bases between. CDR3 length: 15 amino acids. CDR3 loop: CSAAPLNRAKNIQYF. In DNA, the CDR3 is TGCAGTGCCGCCCCCCTCAACCGAGCCAAAAACATTCAGTACTTC.